Listed below are T cell receptor beta chains from one sample, sequenced in a study of blood T cells in healthy people across ages. TCRdb independently ran MiXCR on the 5' RACE reads; one entry per CDR3 protein. The data hold about 830,000 distinct CDR3 sequences, with 58% observed a single time. The specimen sequenced was blood. Receptors originate from a man younger than 45 in good health. Both conserved end residues are part of each CDR3. A D gene is named only where the DNA matches it firmly.

j_gene: TRBJ2-1; d_gene: .; v_gene: TRBV20-1; len: 12; CDR3aa: CSASVQGNEQFF
j_gene: TRBJ2-2; d_gene: .; v_gene: TRBV6-1; len: 14; CDR3aa: CASSEASRAGELFF
j_gene: .; d_gene: TRBD2; v_gene: TRBV20-1; len: 16; CDR3aa: CSARPLAGGIVHEQYF
j_gene: TRBJ2-5; d_gene: .; v_gene: TRBV18; len: 14; CDR3aa: CASSPPWHRETQYF
j_gene: TRBJ1-1; d_gene: .; v_gene: TRBV11-2; len: 14; CDR3aa: CASSSQIGGTEAFF
j_gene: TRBJ2-3; d_gene: .; v_gene: TRBV25-1; len: 14; CDR3aa: CASSEKGEVDTQYF
j_gene: TRBJ1-1; d_gene: TRBD1; v_gene: TRBV5-1; len: 15; CDR3aa: CASSLGTGSHTEAFF
j_gene: TRBJ2-1; d_gene: TRBD1; v_gene: TRBV7-2; len: 15; CDR3aa: CASSERQGSYNEQFF
j_gene: TRBJ2-5; d_gene: .; v_gene: TRBV20-1; len: 13; CDR3aa: CSAYPIQQETQYF
j_gene: TRBJ2-5; d_gene: .; v_gene: TRBV9; len: 15; CDR3aa: CASSPSGGGYGEQYF
j_gene: TRBJ2-1; d_gene: TRBD1; v_gene: TRBV7-2; len: 16; CDR3aa: CASSLETGGSDNEQFF